A single sample gave rise to the 13 T cell receptor beta chains below, sequenced in a study of graft-versus-host responses after intestinal transplantation. Some clones are missing from TCRdb's copy, which holds only in-frame ones; the method was immunoSEQ multiplex PCR. The table shows 75,000 to 100,000 clones, with approximately 85% occurring only once. The material was PBMCs, obtained 255 days after intestinal transplant. Receptors were obtained from a human patient who received an intestinal transplant, so some T cells may come from the graft donor.

This chain links TRBV14 with TRBJ2-1; 8 positions agree with TRBD2. The CDR3 loop spans 14 amino acids. The germline CDR1 and CDR2 sequences are SGHDN and FVKESK. The ends lost 2 bases at V and 8 bases at J; junction bases unmatched: 5. CDR3 residues: CASSQPGTRDEQFF. CDR3 coding DNA: TGTGCCAGCAGCCAACCGGGGACTAGGGATGAGCAGTTCTTC.

The chain uses TRBV28 and TRBJ2-1; 7 bases fit TRBD1. This CDR3 comprises 15 residues. J was trimmed by 6 bases and V by 6 bases; bases with no gene match: 11. Germline loops: CDR1 MDHEN, CDR2 SYDVKM. The DNA of the CDR3 is TGTGCCAGCAGATTTGTGACAGGGAAGTTCAATGAGCAGTTCTTC. Its translation: CASRFVTGKFNEQFF.

This chain uses TRBV18 with TRBJ2-3, with D perhaps assigned TRBD1 or TRBD2 (6 bases each). The length of the CDR3 is 16 residues. CDR1 and CDR2 (germline): KGHSH, LQKENI. The V end lost 3 bases, the J end lost 0 bases, and 13 bases lay between the germline ends. CDR3 region: CASSPRDTISTDTQYF. CDR3 DNA: TGTGCCAGCTCACCGCGGGACACAATAAGCACAGATACGCAGTATTTT.

This clone came up once. V usage is TRBV30 and J usage is TRBJ2-2; 9 bases line up with TRBD2. Germline V gene lookup returns CDR1 GTSNPN and CDR2 SVGIG (reference sequence). The CDR3 runs to 15 residues. Trimming removed 2 bases from V and 6 bases from J; junction bases left unmatched: 7. CDR3 bases: TGTGCCTGGAGTCATGGCGGGGGGGCCTCCGGGGAGCTGTTTTTT. As protein: CAWSHGGGASGELFF. Complete variable domain (other parts from reference TRBV30 and TRBJ2-2): SQTIHQWPATLVQPVGSPLSLECTVEGTSNPNLYWYRQAAGRGLQLLFYSVGIGQISSEVPQNLSASRPQDRQFILSSKKLLLSDSGFYLCAWSHGGGASGELFFGEGSRLTVL.

The chain combines TRBV28 with TRBJ2-1; D gene uncertain. The CDR3 contains 13 residues. Germline values: CDR1 MDHEN, CDR2 SYDVKM. Trimming left V 1 base short and J 2 bases short, with 3 bases between. CDR3 nucleotides: TGTGCCAGCAGTTTATCCCCCTACAATGAGCAGTTCTTC. Translated, it gives CASSLSPYNEQFF.

The chain recombines TRBV19 with TRBJ1-2; D is undetermined. CDR3 length: 11 amino acids. Trimming shortened V by 7 bases and J by 7 bases, and 10 bases separated the two germline ends. Germline CDR1 is LNHDA and CDR2 is SQIVND (reference sequence). CDR3 coding DNA: TGTGCCAGTATGAACAGAACTGGCTACACCTTC. Translation gives CASMNRTGYTF.

The chain couples TRBV18 to TRBJ2-1; 12 bases line up with TRBD2. V gave up 3 bases and J gave up 7 bases; unmatched junction bases: 7. CDR3 size: 16 residues. CDR1 is KGHSH, CDR2 LQKENI, per germline. This CDR3 is CASSPPGLAGTNEQFF. DNA for the CDR3: TGTGCCAGCTCACCTCCGGGACTAGCGGGCACTAATGAGCAGTTCTTC.

This clone has more than one count but fewer than ten. V is TRBV6-1 and J is TRBJ2-7, with D unresolved. The CDR3 totals 14 residues. Germline V gene sequence: CDR1 MNHNS, CDR2 SASEGT. V was cut by 1 base and J by 1 base, with 8 bases left in between. This chain's CDR3 is CASSEDGVSYEQYF. In nucleotides, the CDR3 is TGTGCCAGCAGTGAAGATGGGGTTTCCTACGAGCAGTACTTC.

This chain joins TRBV19 and TRBJ1-2; the D is unclear. The length of the CDR3 is 12 residues. The germline V gene has CDR1 LNHDA and CDR2 SQIVND (reference sequence). Trimming cost V 6 bases and J 4 bases, with 9 bases left between them. CDR3 bases: TGTGCCAGTAGATCGGGGTTCTATGGCTACACCTTC. This gives the protein CASRSGFYGYTF.

V and J are TRBV10-3 and TRBJ2-5; no clear D gene. Trimming cost V 6 bases and J 2 bases, with 4 bases left between them. From germline, CDR1 is ENHRY and CDR2 SYGVKD. The CDR3 has 11 residues. The CDR3 spells CAISSQETQYF. The CDR3 DNA is TGTGCCATCAGCAGTCAAGAGACCCAGTACTTC.

The V and J genes are TRBV30 and TRBJ1-1; D gene ambiguous. With 0 bases removed from V and 11 bases from J, the gap between germline ends came to 13 bases. The CDR3 is made up of 12 amino acids. Germline V lookup: CDR1 GTSNPN, CDR2 SVGIG (reference sequence). The CDR3 nucleotides read TGTGCCTGGAGTGTACCTGGCCTGGGGGCTTTCTTT. The encoded protein is CAWSVPGLGAFF.

The chain joins TRBV7-8 to TRBJ2-7; D perhaps matches TRBD2 (7 bases). Germline V gene lookup returns CDR1 SGHVS and CDR2 FQNEAQ. Trimming removed 5 bases at V and 7 bases at J, with 15 bases between. The CDR3 length is 13 residues. This CDR3 reads CASSQRGGLEQYV. CDR3 sequence (DNA): TGTGCCAGCAGCCAAAGGGGGGGTCTAGAGCAGTACGTC.

This chain connects TRBV28 to TRBJ2-7; either TRBD1 or TRBD2 may supply D (5 bases each). The CDR3 has 14 residues. Per the germline V gene, CDR1 is MDHEN and CDR2 is SYDVKM. With 4 bases removed from V and 0 bases from J, the gap between germline ends came to 10 bases. CDR3: CASSWDRRSYEQYF. DNA of the CDR3: TGTGCCAGCAGTTGGGACCGTCGCTCCTACGAGCAGTACTTC.